These T cell receptor beta chains were read from a single sample in a study of blood T cells in healthy people across ages. In TCRdb, the 5' RACE reads were re-called with MiXCR into one record per CDR3 protein. The sample has 600,000 to 1,000,000 distinct CDR3 sequences; about 25% are singletons. This sample also appeared in a second study, on T cells of mothers and their children.

Material: blood. The source of these receptors is a boy aged 5-17 years in good health. The CDR3 runs from the conserved cysteine through the conserved F or W. The order of the fields is J gene, clone size, D gene, V gene, CDR3 DNA, CDR3 protein. D genes are given only for firm matches. Some rows have no size entry. The others give once, few or many, or a class for an expanded clone.

J gene: TRBJ2-3; clone size: NA; D gene: TRBD1; V gene: TRBV20-1; CDR3 DNA: TGCAGTGCTCCGGACAGGGGGCGCAGAGATACGCAGTATTTT; CDR3 protein: CSAPDRGRRDTQYF
J gene: TRBJ2-5; clone size: NA; D gene: TRBD2; V gene: TRBV7-2; CDR3 DNA: TGTGCCAGCAGCCGAGTTAGCCTAGCGGGAGGGGGAGCTCGAGAGACCCAGTACTTC; CDR3 protein: CASSRVSLAGGGARETQYF
J gene: TRBJ2-7; clone size: many; D gene: NA; V gene: TRBV4-3; CDR3 DNA: TGTGCCAGCAGCCAAGATTGGGGCTACGAGCAGTACTTC; CDR3 protein: CASSQDWGYEQYF
J gene: TRBJ2-3; clone size: few; D gene: TRBD2; V gene: TRBV27; CDR3 DNA: TGTGCCAGCAGTTTATCCTCATGGGGGGGAGATACGCAGTATTTT; CDR3 protein: CASSLSSWGGDTQYF
J gene: TRBJ1-1; clone size: NA; D gene: NA; V gene: TRBV5-1; CDR3 DNA: TGTGCCAGCAGCTTGGGGAGTGTTGCAGAGCACACTGAAGCTTTCTTT; CDR3 protein: CASSLGSVAEHTEAFF
J gene: TRBJ1-4; clone size: NA; D gene: NA; V gene: TRBV18; CDR3 DNA: TGTGCCAGCTCCTTCTTGCCAGTCAATGAAAAACTGTTTTTT; CDR3 protein: CASSFLPVNEKLFF
J gene: TRBJ1-1; clone size: NA; D gene: NA; V gene: TRBV6-1; CDR3 DNA: TGTGCCAGCAGTGAATCCTGGGGGGGGAGAGCTTTCTTT; CDR3 protein: CASSESWGGRAFF
J gene: TRBJ2-3; clone size: NA; D gene: TRBD1; V gene: TRBV18; CDR3 DNA: TGTGCCAGCTCAGATAGACAGGGGGATACGCAGTATTTT; CDR3 protein: CASSDRQGDTQYF
J gene: TRBJ2-3; clone size: many; D gene: NA; V gene: TRBV29-1; CDR3 DNA: TGCAGCGCCGAGACCCGCACAGATACGCAGTATTTT; CDR3 protein: CSAETRTDTQYF
J gene: TRBJ1-2; clone size: NA; D gene: TRBD1; V gene: TRBV12-3/TRBV12-4; CDR3 DNA: TGTGCCAGCAGTTTAGCGCTGGACAGGGTACCCTATGGCTACACCTTC; CDR3 protein: CASSLALDRVPYGYTF
J gene: TRBJ2-7; clone size: NA; D gene: TRBD1; V gene: TRBV15; CDR3 DNA: TGTGCCACCAGCACCCGACAGGGTCTAAGCTACGAGCAGTACTTC; CDR3 protein: CATSTRQGLSYEQYF
J gene: TRBJ2-1; clone size: NA; D gene: TRBD2; V gene: TRBV3-1; CDR3 DNA: TGTGCCAGCAGCCAAGTAGCGGGAGCTGCCGGTGGTGAGCAGTTCTTC; CDR3 protein: CASSQVAGAAGGEQFF
J gene: TRBJ2-1; clone size: NA; D gene: NA; V gene: TRBV29-1; CDR3 DNA: TGCAGCGTTGAAGTCACAGCCTTCCATGAGCAGTTCTTC; CDR3 protein: CSVEVTAFHEQFF
J gene: TRBJ2-1; clone size: few; D gene: NA; V gene: TRBV7-2; CDR3 DNA: TGTGCCAGCAGCTTAGGGCCTACGGTTGAGCAGTTCTTC; CDR3 protein: CASSLGPTVEQFF
J gene: TRBJ1-2; clone size: few; D gene: TRBD1; V gene: TRBV29-1; CDR3 DNA: TGCAGCGTTAAACGACAGGGCTCCAACTATGGCTACACCTTC; CDR3 protein: CSVKRQGSNYGYTF
J gene: TRBJ2-5; clone size: NA; D gene: TRBD1; V gene: TRBV4-2; CDR3 DNA: TGTGCCAGCAGCCAAGGGAGCTGGGACAGGGAACGGGCGCAGTACTTC; CDR3 protein: CASSQGSWDRERAQYF
J gene: TRBJ2-7; clone size: few; D gene: NA; V gene: TRBV4-1; CDR3 DNA: TGCGCCAGCAGCCAAGGAGGGCTTAGCTCCTACGAGCAGTACTTC; CDR3 protein: CASSQGGLSSYEQYF
J gene: TRBJ2-7; clone size: many; D gene: TRBD1; V gene: TRBV20-1; CDR3 DNA: TGCAGTGCCTCTGGACAGGGCTCCTACGAGCAGTACTTC; CDR3 protein: CSASGQGSYEQYF
J gene: TRBJ1-6; clone size: few; D gene: NA; V gene: TRBV28; CDR3 DNA: TGTGCCAGCACCCTCGCGGTGCTCGGTTCACCCCTCCACTTT; CDR3 protein: CASTLAVLGSPLHF
J gene: TRBJ1-1; clone size: NA; D gene: TRBD1; V gene: TRBV14; CDR3 DNA: TGTGCCAGCAGCCAAGGACGGACAGGGGCTCGAACTGAAGCTTTCTTT; CDR3 protein: CASSQGRTGARTEAFF
J gene: TRBJ1-1; clone size: NA; D gene: TRBD1; V gene: TRBV20-1; CDR3 DNA: TGCAGTGCTGGCACCAAGGGACAGGTTAACACTGAAGCTTTCTTT; CDR3 protein: CSAGTKGQVNTEAFF
J gene: TRBJ2-1; clone size: few; D gene: NA; V gene: TRBV2; CDR3 DNA: TGTGCCAGCAGTCAAGAAAACACGGGGGAGCAGTTCTTC; CDR3 protein: CASSQENTGEQFF
J gene: TRBJ2-3; clone size: NA; D gene: TRBD2; V gene: TRBV7-9; CDR3 DNA: TGTGCCAGCAGCTTTTCCCTAGCGGGACGGGATACGCAGTATTTT; CDR3 protein: CASSFSLAGRDTQYF
J gene: TRBJ2-3; clone size: NA; D gene: NA; V gene: TRBV29-1; CDR3 DNA: TGCAGCGTTGATTACAGCACAGATACGCAGTATTTT; CDR3 protein: CSVDYSTDTQYF
J gene: TRBJ2-1; clone size: few; D gene: NA; V gene: TRBV4-3; CDR3 DNA: TGCGCCAGCAGCCCCCTCGGCAGTAGCTCCTACAATGAGCAGTTCTTC; CDR3 protein: CASSPLGSSSYNEQFF
J gene: TRBJ2-1; clone size: few; D gene: TRBD2; V gene: TRBV4-3; CDR3 DNA: TGCGCCAGCAGCCAAGACGGACTAGCGGGGGGTAGGTACAATGAGCAGTTCTTC; CDR3 protein: CASSQDGLAGGRYNEQFF
J gene: TRBJ1-1; clone size: NA; D gene: NA; V gene: TRBV6-5; CDR3 DNA: TGTGCCAGCAGTTACTCGATCGAGGTTTTGACTGAAGCTTTCTTT; CDR3 protein: CASSYSIEVLTEAFF
J gene: TRBJ2-5; clone size: NA; D gene: NA; V gene: TRBV5-1; CDR3 DNA: TGCGCCAGCAGCTTGGGGCTGGGCTCGGGAGAGACCCAGTACTTC; CDR3 protein: CASSLGLGSGETQYF
J gene: TRBJ2-4; clone size: few; D gene: NA; V gene: TRBV6-5; CDR3 DNA: TGTGCCAGCACAAATACAGGGAACATTCAGTACTTC; CDR3 protein: CASTNTGNIQYF
J gene: TRBJ2-5; clone size: NA; D gene: TRBD2; V gene: TRBV20-1; CDR3 DNA: TGCAGTGCTAGGGATCCCCGGGGAGGGGAAGAGACCCAGTACTTC; CDR3 protein: CSARDPRGGEETQYF
J gene: TRBJ1-1; clone size: few; D gene: TRBD1; V gene: TRBV5-1; CDR3 DNA: TGCGCCAGCGCGAGCAGGGGGAGGAACACTGAAGCTTTCTTT; CDR3 protein: CASASRGRNTEAFF
J gene: TRBJ2-5; clone size: NA; D gene: TRBD2; V gene: TRBV29-1; CDR3 DNA: TGCAGCGTTGGGACTAGCGCGAAAGAAGAGACCCAGTACTTC; CDR3 protein: CSVGTSAKEETQYF
J gene: TRBJ1-2; clone size: NA; D gene: NA; V gene: TRBV9; CDR3 DNA: TGTGCCAGCAGCGTAGATGCGGGCTATGGCTACACCTTC; CDR3 protein: CASSVDAGYGYTF
J gene: TRBJ2-7; clone size: NA; D gene: TRBD2; V gene: TRBV6-2/TRBV6-3; CDR3 DNA: TGTGCCAGCAGCCGGACTAGCGGGGGGGACGGCGAGCAGTACTTC; CDR3 protein: CASSRTSGGDGEQYF
J gene: TRBJ2-7; clone size: NA; D gene: NA; V gene: TRBV7-9; CDR3 DNA: TGTGCCAGCAGCTTTCCTAGAGGGGGCTCCTACGAGCAGTACTTC; CDR3 protein: CASSFPRGGSYEQYF
J gene: TRBJ2-4; clone size: few; D gene: TRBD1; V gene: TRBV10-3; CDR3 DNA: TGTGCCATCAGTGCGGACAGGGGCAACATTCAGTACTTC; CDR3 protein: CAISADRGNIQYF
J gene: TRBJ2-5; clone size: few; D gene: TRBD2; V gene: TRBV9; CDR3 DNA: TGCGCCAGCAGCGTAGGGGCTAGCGGGGGGGCCCAAGAGACCCAGTACTTC; CDR3 protein: CASSVGASGGAQETQYF
J gene: TRBJ2-7; clone size: few; D gene: NA; V gene: TRBV4-3; CDR3 DNA: TGCGCCAGCAGCCAAGACAGCGGCACCTCCTACGAGCAGTACTTC; CDR3 protein: CASSQDSGTSYEQYF
J gene: TRBJ2-6; clone size: many; D gene: NA; V gene: TRBV20-1; CDR3 DNA: TGCAGTGCTAGGGACAGCCTGTTCGGGGCCAACGTCCTGACTTTC; CDR3 protein: CSARDSLFGANVLTF
J gene: TRBJ1-2; clone size: once; D gene: NA; V gene: TRBV5-6; CDR3 DNA: TGTGCCAGCAGCTTGGGGCGGACAAATCTCTATGGCTACACCTTC; CDR3 protein: CASSLGRTNLYGYTF
J gene: TRBJ2-5; clone size: NA; D gene: TRBD2; V gene: TRBV20-1; CDR3 DNA: TGCAGTGCATTAGCGGGGGCCGTCCAAGAGACCCAGTACTTC; CDR3 protein: CSALAGAVQETQYF
J gene: TRBJ2-4; clone size: few; D gene: NA; V gene: TRBV7-9; CDR3 DNA: TGTGCCAGCAGCTTAGTCTTTGACATTCAGTACTTC; CDR3 protein: CASSLVFDIQYF
J gene: TRBJ1-1; clone size: few; D gene: NA; V gene: TRBV29-1; CDR3 DNA: TGCAGCGTTGCGTCTAAATTGAGCATGAACACTGAAGCTTTCTTT; CDR3 protein: CSVASKLSMNTEAFF
J gene: TRBJ2-1; clone size: NA; D gene: NA; V gene: TRBV21-1; CDR3 DNA: TGTGCCAGAAGGGAATTTTACAATGAGCAGTTCTTC; CDR3 protein: CARREFYNEQFF
J gene: TRBJ2-7; clone size: NA; D gene: NA; V gene: TRBV7-2; CDR3 DNA: TGTGCCAGCAGCTTAGCGCGAACGACCGGCGAGCAGTACTTC; CDR3 protein: CASSLARTTGEQYF
J gene: TRBJ1-1; clone size: NA; D gene: NA; V gene: TRBV30; CDR3 DNA: TGTGCCTGGAGTGGTAGACAGCTGGAAGCTTTCTTT; CDR3 protein: CAWSGRQLEAFF
J gene: TRBJ2-5; clone size: few; D gene: TRBD2; V gene: TRBV29-1; CDR3 DNA: TGCAGCGTTGGTCCGGCGGGAGGTCGGGAGACCCAGTACTTC; CDR3 protein: CSVGPAGGRETQYF
J gene: TRBJ2-1; clone size: NA; D gene: NA; V gene: TRBV27; CDR3 DNA: TGTGCCAGCAGATCCTTGATGGACAATGAGCAGTTCTTC; CDR3 protein: CASRSLMDNEQFF
J gene: TRBJ2-5; clone size: few; D gene: NA; V gene: TRBV5-5; CDR3 DNA: TGTGCCAGCAGCACCCGACAGGGAGGGTACGAGACCCAGTACTTC; CDR3 protein: CASSTRQGGYETQYF
J gene: TRBJ1-2; clone size: NA; D gene: NA; V gene: TRBV3-1; CDR3 DNA: TGTGCCAGCAGCCAAGAGAGGTTGGTAGCCGTCTTC; CDR3 protein: CASSQERLVAVF
J gene: TRBJ1-5; clone size: NA; D gene: TRBD1; V gene: TRBV5-1; CDR3 DNA: TGCGCCAGCAGCCCACAGGGGGCCAATCAGCCCCAGCATTTT; CDR3 protein: CASSPQGANQPQHF
J gene: TRBJ2-5; clone size: NA; D gene: NA; V gene: TRBV6-5; CDR3 DNA: TGTGCCAGCAGTTATAGGTGGGCCCGAACTACTCAAGAGACCCAGTACTTC; CDR3 protein: CASSYRWARTTQETQYF
J gene: TRBJ1-6; clone size: few; D gene: TRBD1; V gene: TRBV20-1; CDR3 DNA: TGCAGTGCTAGAGATTCTTACAGGGGTGGAAATTCACCCCTCCACTTT; CDR3 protein: CSARDSYRGGNSPLHF